Sequencing of this TCR beta chain was carried out in a study of vaccination and CD4 T cells after COVID-19. The wider study: In the control cultures, a CEFX pool, an HIV-1 Nef pool, or no peptide was supplied.

Treatment: roughly 11-day PBMC culture with coronavirus spike peptide pools or control peptides (ViraFEST assay). Concerning this clonotype itself: Its antigen is not identified.

CDR3 size: 14 residues. Trimming removed 2 bases from V and 4 bases from J, with 11 bases in between. The Oncomine TCR Beta short-read assay sequenced DNA from cultured CD4+ T cells. TCRdb re-called the PCR reads through MiXCR, storing one row per CDR3 protein. The profile shows around 20,000 distinct CDR3 sequences, approximately 33% of them singletons. V gene TRBV12-3 or TRBV12-4 combines with J gene TRBJ1-2, with D maybe TRBD1 (5 bases). This TCR derives from a human donor with COVID-19. Sequencing used cultured CD4+ T cells from blood. CDR3 DNA sequence: TGTGCCAGCAGTTTACGTACAGGCTCCTATGGCTACACCTTC. Amino acids: CASSLRTGSYGYTF.